One and the same sample provided the 20 T cell receptor beta chains below, sequenced in a study of vaccination and CD4 T cells after COVID-19. Indicated treatment: roughly 11-day PBMC culture with coronavirus spike peptide pools or control peptides (ViraFEST assay). The antigens these receptors bind are not known. Sequence data for DNA of cultured CD4+ T cells were generated by the Oncomine TCR Beta short-read assay. TCRdb called the PCR reads again in MiXCR, with one record for every CDR3 protein. The sample shows about 20,000 distinct CDR3 sequences, 56% of them seen only once. The sequencing sample was made of CD4+ T cells from blood, cultured in vitro. The receptors here all came from a human donor who had recovered from COVID-19.

This clonotype has a handful of counts. V gene TRBV5-4 combines with J gene TRBJ1-1; the match to TRBD1 covers 7 bases. The junction had 8 bases not matched to a gene; V was cut back by 5 bases and J by 4 bases. CDR3 length equals 14 residues. Germline lookup yields CDR1 SGHNT and CDR2 YYREEE (reference sequence). The CDR3 DNA sequence: TGTGCCAGCAGGCCGGGCTCAGGGGGCACTGAAGCTTTCTTT. The encoded protein is CASRPGSGGTEAFF.

The rearrangement links TRBV20-1 to TRBJ2-1; 8 bases are shared with TRBD2. Germline V gives CDR1 DFQATT, CDR2 SNEGSKA (reference sequence). The V gene end was trimmed by 3 bases and the J gene end by 4 bases; junction bases not matched to a gene: 8. The CDR3 is made up of 15 amino acids. CDR3 loop: CSARESGSKYNEQFF. The CDR3 DNA is TGCAGTGCTAGGGAAAGCGGGAGTAAGTACAATGAGCAGTTCTTC.

Only a few counts were recorded for this clonotype. V usage is TRBV20-1 and J usage is TRBJ2-5; possibly TRBD1 or TRBD2 for D (5 bases each). The V end was cut by 6 bases, the J end by 9 bases, with 17 bases between. In germline, CDR1 is DFQATT, CDR2 SNEGSKA (reference sequence). CDR3 length: 12 amino acids. The chain's CDR3 is CSAEGTGRPQYF. CDR3 sequence (DNA): TGCAGTGCAGAAGGGACCGGGCGGCCCCAGTACTTC.

V is TRBV19 and J is TRBJ2-2; D is uncertain. Germline values: CDR1 LNHDA, CDR2 SQIVND (reference sequence). The CDR3 runs to 13 residues. V shed 5 bases and J shed 7 bases, with 11 bases lying between them. The CDR3 sequence: CASSPALGGELFF. In DNA, the CDR3 is TGTGCCAGTAGTCCAGCCCTTGGCGGGGAGCTGTTTTTT.

The rearrangement uses TRBV7-9 and TRBJ2-2; no clear D gene. Germline CDR1 is SEHNR and CDR2 is FQNEAQ (reference sequence). This CDR3 comprises 13 residues. Trimming took off 5 bases at V and 4 bases at J, with 8 bases between the two ends. The CDR3 nucleotides read TGTGCCAGCAGCCCCAGGCTCACCGGGGAGCTGTTTTTT. It translates to CASSPRLTGELFF. The variable domain in full, with the rest retrieved from reference TRBV7-9 and TRBJ2-2, is DTGVSQNPRHKITKRGQNVTFRCDPISEHNRLYWYRQTLGQGPEFLTYFQNEAQLEKSRLLSDRFSAERPKGSFSTLEIQRTEQGDSAMYLCASSPRLTGELFFGEGSRLTVL.

This clonotype was observed a handful of times. This chain uses TRBV20-1 with TRBJ1-2, with TRBD1 matching 12 bases. CDR3 length: 17 residues. Germline V gene lookup returns CDR1 DFQATT and CDR2 SNEGSKA (reference sequence). After removal of 3 bases from V and 8 bases from J, the junction contained 16 bases not matched to a gene. The DNA for the CDR3 is TGCAGTGCTAGCGTGCCATCCGGGACAGGGGGCGCAGGAGGCTACACCTTC. Translation: CSASVPSGTGGAGGYTF.

The J gene is TRBJ2-5, the V gene TRBV19, with 7 bases fitting TRBD1. Germline trimming cut 1 base from V and 1 base from J; bases unmatched to any gene: 3. This CDR3 is 15 amino acids long. CDR1 is LNHDA, CDR2 SQIVND, per germline (reference sequence). The CDR3 protein is CASSIARDSQETQYF. The CDR3 DNA is TGTGCCAGTAGTATAGCAAGGGACAGCCAAGAGACCCAGTACTTC.

The chain combines TRBV7-8 with TRBJ1-1, with D tentatively TRBD1 (5 bases). V was pared by 3 bases and J by 0 bases, with 26 bases between. CDR3 length: 20 residues. From germline, CDR1 is SGHVS and CDR2 FQNEAQ. The CDR3 nucleotides are TGTGCCAGCAGCTTGGGAGATTTAAGGGGTAAGGCGTTTATGAACACTGAAGCTTTCTTT. Its protein is CASSLGDLRGKAFMNTEAFF.

V usage is TRBV12-3 or TRBV12-4 and J usage is TRBJ2-5; D tentatively reads TRBD1 or TRBD2 (5 bases each). V was cut by 6 bases and J by 5 bases, with 19 bases left in between. This CDR3 contains 15 residues. The CDR3 reads CASRRTAQGRETQYF. CDR3 sequence (DNA): TGTGCCAGCAGACGTACCGCCCAGGGACGGGAGACCCAGTACTTC.

This clonotype was detected only a few times. This chain connects TRBV24-1 to TRBJ2-3; 8 bases map to TRBD1. This CDR3 is built from 15 residues. V shed 9 bases and J 2 bases; nucleotides not matched to a gene: 9. The germline gives CDR1 KGHDR, CDR2 SFDVKD. CDR3 in DNA: TGTGCCACCGCGGACAGGGACCTTCTCACAGATACGCAGTATTTT. Translation: CATADRDLLTDTQYF.

This clonotype has a single count. The rearrangement links TRBV5-1 to TRBJ1-1; D is uncertain. The germline CDR1 and CDR2 sequences are SGHRS and YFSETQ. Trimming removed 0 bases at V and 0 bases at J, with 9 bases between. The CDR3 has 15 amino acids. CDR3 in amino acids: CASSLGAGMNTEAFF. The CDR3 region has the DNA TGCGCCAGCAGCTTGGGAGCGGGTATGAACACTGAAGCTTTCTTT. Supplemented by reference TRBV5-1 and TRBJ1-1, the full variable domain reads KAGVTQTPRYLIKTRGQQVTLSCSPISGHRSVSWYQQTPGQGLQFLFEYFSETQRNKGNFPGRFSGRQFSNSRSEMNVSTLELGDSALYLCASSLGAGMNTEAFFGQGTRLTVV.

The rearrangement uses TRBV20-1 and TRBJ2-5, with D unresolved. V shed 5 bases and J shed 1 base, with 8 bases lying between them. There are 12 residues in the CDR3. Looked up from germline, CDR1 is DFQATT and CDR2 is SNEGSKA (reference sequence). For the CDR3, the DNA is TGCAGTGCTCTAAGACCCCAAGAGACCCAGTACTTC. It codes for CSALRPQETQYF.

This clonotype occurred a few times. This chain uses TRBV4-3 with TRBJ1-2, with a tentative D call TRBD1 (6 bases). Trimming cost V 7 bases and J 4 bases, with 16 bases left between them. Germline assignment: CDR1 LGHNA and CDR2 YSLEER. This CDR3 spans 14 amino acids. The CDR3 protein is CASTPSGASYGYTF. The CDR3 DNA follows: TGCGCCAGCACCCCATCGGGGGCCAGCTATGGCTACACCTTC.

V usage is TRBV7-2 and J usage is TRBJ1-5; no definite D call. Germline CDR1 is SGHTA and CDR2 is FQGNSA. The CDR3 consists of 14 residues. The ends were cut back, 1 base at V and 9 bases at J, with 13 bases in the middle. The chain's CDR3 is CASSLGTALGPQHF. CDR3 DNA: TGTGCCAGCAGCTTAGGCACGGCCTTAGGGCCCCAGCATTTT. Supplemented by reference TRBV7-2 and TRBJ1-5, the full variable domain reads GAGVSQSPSNKVTEKGKDVELRCDPISGHTALYWYRQSLGQGLEFLIYFQGNSAPDKSGLPSDRFSAERTGGSVSTLTIQRTQQEDSAVYLCASSLGTALGPQHFGDGTRLSIL.

The rearrangement uses TRBV7-3 and TRBJ2-2; D unresolved. Germline V CDR1 and CDR2: SGHTA, FQGTGA. The CDR3 totals 15 residues. Trimming took off 5 bases at V and 4 bases at J, with 14 bases between the two ends. The CDR3 spells CASSKSQSTTGELFF. CDR3 bases: TGTGCCAGCAGCAAAAGTCAGTCGACCACCGGGGAGCTGTTTTTT.

The chain recombines TRBV11-2 with TRBJ1-1, with D possibly TRBD1 on 5 matching bases. The CDR3 extends over 14 amino acids. V lost 5 bases and J lost 4, with 14 bases in between. The germline CDR1 and CDR2 sequences are SGHAT and FQNNGV. CDR3 region: CASSRGRAGTEAFF. The CDR3 DNA is TGTGCCAGCAGCCGGGGACGGGCGGGCACTGAAGCTTTCTTT.

V usage is TRBV28 and J usage is TRBJ2-5; the match to TRBD2 covers 7 bases. The germline V gene has CDR1 MDHEN and CDR2 SYDVKM. V was pared by 7 bases and J by 0 bases, with 5 bases of the junction left unmatched. This CDR3 has 14 residues. The DNA for the CDR3 is TGTGCCAGCAAACGGAGCGGGAACCAAGAGACCCAGTACTTC. Translation: CASKRSGNQETQYF.

The chain joins TRBV7-2 to TRBJ1-2, with D maybe TRBD1 (6 bases). CDR1 and CDR2 from the germline V gene are SGHTA and FQGNSA. The CDR3 is made up of 16 amino acids. The V gene lost 5 bases and the J gene lost 4 bases, with 20 bases spanning the gap. The CDR3: CASSPNRQALGYGYTF. The CDR3 region has the DNA TGTGCCAGCAGCCCGAACCGACAGGCGCTGGGCTATGGCTACACCTTC.

The chain joins TRBV20-1 to TRBJ2-7; a weak D match, TRBD2 (6 bases). The CDR3 has 14 residues. The germline V gene encodes CDR1 DFQATT and CDR2 SNEGSKA (reference sequence). V lost 0 bases and J lost 6, with 15 bases in between. The CDR3 DNA sequence: TGCAGTGCTAGAGATGCGGGGAAGAGCTCCGAGCAGTACTTC. Its translation: CSARDAGKSSEQYF.

The chain combines TRBV19 with TRBJ1-5, with 8 bases that match TRBD1. The germline gives CDR1 LNHDA, CDR2 SQIVND (reference sequence). This CDR3 contains 16 residues. The V segment lost 3 bases and the J segment 3 bases; nucleotides outside the gene matches: 7. CDR3 amino acids: CASSIDRGGANQPQHF. In DNA form, the CDR3 reads TGTGCCAGTAGTATCGACAGGGGAGGTGCCAATCAGCCCCAGCATTTT.